These 2 T cell receptor beta chains were sequenced from one sample in a study of early T cells in non-severe SARS-CoV-2 infection. One entry per CDR3 protein results from TCRdb running MiXCR on the 5' RACE reads. The profile shows around 53,000 distinct CDR3 sequences, 7% to 9% of them singletons. Sample: whole blood. These receptors all stem from an adult who was a healthcare worker with PCR-confirmed SARS-CoV-2 infection or an uninfected control (not recorded which).

The chain joins TRBV7-6 to TRBJ1-2; no firm D call. The CDR3 runs 13 residues. V was pared by 2 bases and J by 5 bases, with 9 bases between. Germline V gene data show CDR1 as SGHVS and CDR2 as FNYEAQ. This CDR3 reads CASSLTEKYGYTF. For the CDR3, the DNA is TGTGCCAGCAGCTTAACAGAAAAATATGGCTACACCTTC.

This clonotype was recorded at least ten times. The CDR3 bases are TGCAGTGCTAGTTGGTTAACTGGAAACACCATATATTTT. This encodes CSASWLTGNTIYF. The chain employs TRBV20-1 and TRBJ1-3; D gene uncertain. V was pared by 3 bases and J by 2 bases, with 8 bases between. The CDR3 consists of 13 residues. The V gene's germline CDR1 is DFQATT and CDR2 SNEGSKA (reference sequence).